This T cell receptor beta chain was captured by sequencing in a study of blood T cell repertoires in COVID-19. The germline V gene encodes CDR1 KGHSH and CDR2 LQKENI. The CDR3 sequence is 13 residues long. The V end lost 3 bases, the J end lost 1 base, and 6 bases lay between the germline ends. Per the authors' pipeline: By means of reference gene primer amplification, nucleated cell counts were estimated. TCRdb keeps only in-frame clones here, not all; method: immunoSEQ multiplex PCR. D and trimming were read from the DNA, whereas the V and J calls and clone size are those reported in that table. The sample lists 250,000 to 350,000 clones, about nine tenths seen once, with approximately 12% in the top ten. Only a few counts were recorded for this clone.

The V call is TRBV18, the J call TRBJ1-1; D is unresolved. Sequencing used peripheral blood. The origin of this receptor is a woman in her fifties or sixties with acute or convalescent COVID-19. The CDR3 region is CASSPGRNTEAFF. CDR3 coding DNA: TGTGCCAGCTCACCGGGGAGGAACACTGAAGCTTTCTTT. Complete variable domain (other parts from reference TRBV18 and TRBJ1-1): NAGVMQNPRHLVRRRGQEARLRCSPMKGHSHVYWYRQLPEEGLKFMVYLQKENIIDESGMPKERFSAEFPKEGPSILRIQQVVRGDSAAYFCASSPGRNTEAFFGQGTRLTVV.